The text below deals with one T cell receptor beta chain. These data originate in a study of blood T cell repertoires in COVID-19. About the research overall: Italy, Spain and the United States were the sources of the convalescent and acute COVID-19 samples. The analysed material was cDNA or gDNA that came from T cells, B-cell-depleted T cells, or PBMCs.

Patients from Seattle were sampled longitudinally, starting during active infection. Sequencing used immunoSEQ multiplex PCR; TCRdb keeps in-frame clones, though not all of them. The repertoire holds some 110,000 clones, with around 83% as singletons. This CDR3 is built from 16 residues. The junction had 13 bases not matched to a gene; V was cut back by 5 bases and J by 6 bases. Germline V CDR1 and CDR2: LNHDA, SQIVND (reference sequence). This chain connects TRBV19 to TRBJ2-7; TRBD2 aligns across 10 bases. Sequenced material: peripheral blood. This TCR derives from a woman of 80 years or more with COVID-19, enrolled during active disease. CDR3 sequence: CASSVQPLAGVGEQYF. Here the CDR3 DNA reads TGTGCCAGTAGTGTTCAACCTCTAGCGGGAGTAGGCGAGCAGTACTTC. Together with reference TRBV19 and TRBJ2-7, the CDR3 gives the full variable domain: DGGITQSPKYLFRKEGQNVTLSCEQNLNHDAMYWYRQDPGQGLRLIYYSQIVNDFQKGDIAEGYSVSREKKESFPLTVTSAQKNPTAFYLCASSVQPLAGVGEQYFGPGTRLTVT.